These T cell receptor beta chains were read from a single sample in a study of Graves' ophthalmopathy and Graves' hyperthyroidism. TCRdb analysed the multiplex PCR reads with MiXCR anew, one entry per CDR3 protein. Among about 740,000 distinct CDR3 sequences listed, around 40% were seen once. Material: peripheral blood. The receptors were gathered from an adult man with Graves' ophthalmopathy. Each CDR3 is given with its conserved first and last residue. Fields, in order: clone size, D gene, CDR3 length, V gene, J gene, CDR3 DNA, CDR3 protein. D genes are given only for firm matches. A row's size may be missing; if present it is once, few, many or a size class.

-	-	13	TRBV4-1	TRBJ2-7	TGCGCCAGCAGCCAAGCTAATGTATACGAGCAGTACTTC	CASSQANVYEQYF
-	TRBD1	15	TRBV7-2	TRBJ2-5	TGTGCCAGCAGCCCGACAGGGGTACCCCAAGAGACCCAGTACTTC	CASSPTGVPQETQYF
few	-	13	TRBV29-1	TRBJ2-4	TGCAGCGTTGAATGGACGGACAAAAACATTCAGTACTTC	CSVEWTDKNIQYF
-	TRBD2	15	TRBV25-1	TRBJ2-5	TGTGCCAGCAGTTTCCGCGGGAGGGCCGGGGAGACCCAGTACTTC	CASSFRGRAGETQYF
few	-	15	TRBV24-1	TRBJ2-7	TGTGCCTTACGGGACGGGGTATGGGCCTCCTACGAGCAGTACTTC	CALRDGVWASYEQYF
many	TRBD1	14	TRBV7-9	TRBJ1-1	TGTGCCAGCAACATCGACAGGGGAGGGACTGAAGCTTTCTTT	CASNIDRGGTEAFF
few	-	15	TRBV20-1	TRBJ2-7	TGCAGTGCTAGAGACCCATCGGCAGGGGACTACGAGCAGTACTTC	CSARDPSAGDYEQYF
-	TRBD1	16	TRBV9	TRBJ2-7	TGTGCCAGCAGTTACCTTGGCTACCGGGACAGGTACGAGCAGTACTTC	CASSYLGYRDRYEQYF
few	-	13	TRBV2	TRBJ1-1	TGTGCCAGCAGTCGAACAAGGAACGCTGAAGCTTTCTTT	CASSRTRNAEAFF
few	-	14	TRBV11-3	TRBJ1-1	TGTGCCAGCAGCTTACGAAGCCGGGCTGGTGAAGCTTTCTTT	CASSLRSRAGEAFF
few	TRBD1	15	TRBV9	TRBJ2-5	TGTGCCAGCAGCGTAGAGGGTACCAGGGGGGAGACCCAGTACTTC	CASSVEGTRGETQYF
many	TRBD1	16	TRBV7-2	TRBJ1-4	TGTGCCAGCAGCTTCGGACAGGGGAATTCTAATGAAAAACTGTTTTTT	CASSFGQGNSNEKLFF
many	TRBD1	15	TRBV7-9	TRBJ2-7	TGTGCCAGCAGTCCGGACAGGGGCCCGTCCTACGAGCAGTACTTC	CASSPDRGPSYEQYF
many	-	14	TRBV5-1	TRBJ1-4	TGCGCCAGCAGCTCTGAAAGGGCTAAGGAAAAACTGTTTTTT	CASSSERAKEKLFF
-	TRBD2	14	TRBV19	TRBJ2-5	TGTGCCTGGAGTGTGAGCGGGAGTGGAGAGACCCAGTACTTT	CAWSVSGSGETQYF
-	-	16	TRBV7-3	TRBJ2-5	TGTGCCAGCAGTTACTCGGGCCTTACGGTTCAAGAGACCCAGTACTTC	CASSYSGLTVQETQYF
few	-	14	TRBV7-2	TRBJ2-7	TGTGCCAGCAGCCAACCAGGGGTCTCCTACGAGCAGTACTTC	CASSQPGVSYEQYF
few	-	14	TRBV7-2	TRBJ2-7	TGTGCCAGTACCCCAGGAGGAAGTTCCTACGAGCAGTACTTC	CASTPGGSSYEQYF
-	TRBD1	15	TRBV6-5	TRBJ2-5	TGTGCCAGCAGTTACCGACAGGGGTATGCGGAGACCCAGTACTTC	CASSYRQGYAETQYF
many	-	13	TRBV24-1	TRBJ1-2	TGTGCCACCAGTGGGGGTGGGGCAAGCGGCTACACCTTC	CATSGGGASGYTF
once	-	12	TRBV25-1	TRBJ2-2	TGTGCCAGCAGTTTTGAGGCGAGGGAGCTGTTTTTT	CASSFEARELFF
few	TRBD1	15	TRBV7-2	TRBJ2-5	TGTGCCAGCAGCTCCCCGGGACAGGGCCGAGAGACCCAGTACTTC	CASSSPGQGRETQYF
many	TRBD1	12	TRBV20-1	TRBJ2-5	TGCAGTGCTGGGACAGACCAAGAGACCCAGTACTTC	CSAGTDQETQYF
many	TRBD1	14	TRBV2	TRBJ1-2	TGTGCCAGCAGCTTATTGACAGGGATTCATGGCTACACCTTC	CASSLLTGIHGYTF
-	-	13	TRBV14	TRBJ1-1	TGTGTCAGCAGCCAAATGGGAGGGACTGAAGCTTTCTTT	CVSSQMGGTEAFF
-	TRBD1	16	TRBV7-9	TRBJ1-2	TGTGCCAGCAGCTTGGGTCCGGGACAGGTGACGCGCGGCTACACCTTC	CASSLGPGQVTRGYTF
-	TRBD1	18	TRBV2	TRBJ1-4	TGTGCCAGCAGTTGCGCCGGGACAGCGTCTAGAAAGAATGAAAAACTGTTTTTT	CASSCAGTASRKNEKLFF
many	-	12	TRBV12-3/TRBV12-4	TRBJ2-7	TGTGCCAGCAGTTTATGGGGGGCTGAGCAGTACTTC	CASSLWGAEQYF
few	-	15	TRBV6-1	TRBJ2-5	TGTGCCAGCAGTGAAGCAACGGGGGGCTGGGAGACCCAGTACTTC	CASSEATGGWETQYF
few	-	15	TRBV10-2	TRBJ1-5	TGCGCCAGCAGTGATACAGGGCCTGGCAATCAGCCCCAGCATTTT	CASSDTGPGNQPQHF
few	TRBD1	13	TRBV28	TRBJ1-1	TGTGCCAGCAGTTTTCGGGACAGGGTTGAAGCTTTCTTT	CASSFRDRVEAFF
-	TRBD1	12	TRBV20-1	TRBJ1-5	TGCAGTGCTGGGTCAGGGGGACAGCCCCAGCATTTT	CSAGSGGQPQHF
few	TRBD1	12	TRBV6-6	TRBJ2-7	TGTGCCAGCATCGGGACAGGCTACGAGCAGTACTTC	CASIGTGYEQYF
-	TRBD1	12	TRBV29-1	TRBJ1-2	TGCAGCGTGGGGGGAGGGACAGGAGCCTACACCTTC	CSVGGGTGAYTF
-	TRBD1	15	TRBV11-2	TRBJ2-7	TGTGCCAGCAGATCCGGGACAGGGGTATTCTACGAGCAGTACTTC	CASRSGTGVFYEQYF
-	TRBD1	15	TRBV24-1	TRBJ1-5	TGTGCCACCAGTGACCCAGGGACAGCCTTATCCTCCCAGCATTTT	CATSDPGTALSSQHF
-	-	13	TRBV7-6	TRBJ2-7	TGTGCCTGGAGTCTGGGCCAGACGGGCGAGCAGTACTTC	CAWSLGQTGEQYF
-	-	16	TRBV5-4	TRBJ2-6	TGTGCCAGCAGCTTGGACGCCCGCTCTGGGGCCAACGTCCTGACTTTC	CASSLDARSGANVLTF
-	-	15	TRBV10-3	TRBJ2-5	TGTGCCAGCAGTTATGGAGGGGCGGCCCGGGAGACCCAGTACTTC	CASSYGGAARETQYF
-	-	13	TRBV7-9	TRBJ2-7	TGTGCCAGCAGCGCGACAGGAATCTGCGAGCAGTACTTC	CASSATGICEQYF
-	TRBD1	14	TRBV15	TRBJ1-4	TGTGCCACCAGCAGAGGGACAGGTGACGAAAAACTGTTTTTT	CATSRGTGDEKLFF
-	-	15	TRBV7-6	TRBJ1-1	TGTGCCAGCAGCCAAACGCGGGGGACGGTGACTGAAGCTTTCTTT	CASSQTRGTVTEAFF